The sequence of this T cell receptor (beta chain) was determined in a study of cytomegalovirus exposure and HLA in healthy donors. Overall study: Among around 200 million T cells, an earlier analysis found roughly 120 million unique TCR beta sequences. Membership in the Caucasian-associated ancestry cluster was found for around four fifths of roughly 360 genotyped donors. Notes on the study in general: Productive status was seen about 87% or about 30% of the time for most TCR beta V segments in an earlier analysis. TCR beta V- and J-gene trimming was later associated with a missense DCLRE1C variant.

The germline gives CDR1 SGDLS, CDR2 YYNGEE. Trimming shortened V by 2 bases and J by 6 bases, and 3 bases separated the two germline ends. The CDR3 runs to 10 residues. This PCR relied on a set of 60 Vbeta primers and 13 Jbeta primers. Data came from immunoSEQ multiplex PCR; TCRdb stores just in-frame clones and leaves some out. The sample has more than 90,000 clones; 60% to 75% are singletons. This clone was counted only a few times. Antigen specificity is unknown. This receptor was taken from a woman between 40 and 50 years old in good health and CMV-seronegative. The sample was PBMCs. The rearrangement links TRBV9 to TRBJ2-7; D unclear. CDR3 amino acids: CASSVSEQYF. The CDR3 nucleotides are TGTGCCAGCAGCGTTAGCGAGCAGTACTTC.